Each of the 27 T cell receptor beta chains below was sequenced from the same sample in a study of blood T cell repertoires in COVID-19 (dated by TCRdb to about 2020). Library construction relied on the immunoSEQ multiplex PCR assay. TCRdb limited this immuneACCESS table to in-frame rearrangements with V and J called. A share of clones is missing; checked studies link under half to unresolved V genes, and the rest is unexplained. The sample data list hundreds of thousands of clones, and approximately 90% of these were observed just once. The ten largest account for about 1.5% of the sample. Source material: peripheral blood. Source of these receptors: a woman in her 30s with active or convalescent COVID-19.

This chain uses TRBV4-2 with TRBJ2-1; perhaps TRBD1 as D (5 bases). The V gene's germline CDR1 is LGHNA and CDR2 YNFKEQ. Trimming shortened V by 0 bases and J by 5 bases, and 20 bases separated the two germline ends. The length of the CDR3 is 18 residues. The CDR3 region is CASSQDFAQGLKNNEQFF. CDR3 nucleotides: TGTGCCAGCAGCCAAGATTTCGCGCAGGGTCTCAAGAACAATGAGCAGTTCTTC.

The chain has TRBV6-5 and TRBJ1-3, with a tentative D call TRBD1 (6 bases). V lost 6 bases to trimming and J lost 0 bases, with 9 bases between them. The germline V gene encodes CDR1 MNHEY and CDR2 SVGAGI. This CDR3 is built from 14 residues. DNA for the CDR3: TGTGCCAGCAGACAACAGGGCTCTGGAAACACCATATATTTT. This sequence encodes CASRQQGSGNTIYF.

The rearrangement uses TRBV2 and TRBJ1-2; D possibly corresponds to TRBD1 (5 bases). Trimming removed 6 bases from V and 2 bases from J, with 10 bases in between. The CDR3 length is 13 residues. The V gene's germline CDR1 is SNHLY and CDR2 FYNNEI. The CDR3, as DNA: TGTGCCAGCAGCATAGACAGAAACTATGGCTACACCTTC. Encoded protein: CASSIDRNYGYTF.

The rearrangement joins TRBV3-1 (or the pseudogene TRBV3-2) to TRBJ2-7; D remains unclear. The CDR3 spans 12 residues. Germline loops: CDR1 LGHDT, CDR2 YNNKEL (reference sequence). V gave up 1 base and J gave up 6 bases, with 7 bases separating them. CDR3: CASSQGTVEQYF. For the CDR3, the DNA is TGTGCCAGCAGCCAAGGAACGGTCGAGCAGTACTTC.

The chain combines TRBV27 with TRBJ1-2; 8 nucleotides line up with TRBD1. The germline gives CDR1 MNHEY, CDR2 SMNVEV (reference sequence). The CDR3 has 13 residues. The V segment lost 5 bases and the J segment 4 bases; nucleotides outside the gene matches: 3. The DNA for the CDR3 is TGTGCCAGCAGTAAGACAGGGGTCTATGGCTACACCTTC. Encoded protein: CASSKTGVYGYTF.

The chain uses TRBV5-1 and TRBJ1-6, with 12 bases matching TRBD1. CDR1 is SGHRS, CDR2 YFSETQ, per germline. This CDR3 has 17 residues. With V trimmed by 3 bases and J by 5 bases, 6 bases remained unmatched. CDR3 DNA: TGCGCCAGCAGCTGGCGGGACAGGGGGCCGGATAATTCACCCCTCCACTTT. Its translation is CASSWRDRGPDNSPLHF.

This chain joins TRBV10-3 and TRBJ2-2; a weak D match, TRBD1 (6 bases). The CDR3 is made up of 15 amino acids. Germline V lookup: CDR1 ENHRY, CDR2 SYGVKD. With 6 bases removed from V and 7 bases from J, the gap between germline ends came to 18 bases. The CDR3 here is CAIRMTTGSGGELFF. CDR3 coding DNA: TGTGCCATCAGGATGACAACAGGGTCCGGCGGGGAGCTGTTTTTT.

This chain connects TRBV6-2 or TRBV6-3 to TRBJ2-5; 13 bases line up with TRBD2. The CDR3 is 19 residues long. The germline V gene has CDR1 MNHEY and CDR2 SVGEGT. V shed 4 bases and J 2 bases; nucleotides not matched to a gene: 13. Written as DNA, the CDR3 is TGTGCCAGCAGTTCCATTCGGTCGACTAGCGGGGGGACTCAAGAGACCCAGTACTTC. Amino acid sequence: CASSSIRSTSGGTQETQYF.

V and J are TRBV19 and TRBJ2-5, with D tentatively TRBD1 (6 bases). V shed 3 bases and J shed 2 bases, with 19 bases lying between them. Germline CDR1 and CDR2: LNHDA and SQIVND (reference sequence). The CDR3 has 17 amino acids. DNA of the CDR3: TGTGCCAGTAGTATTGGACAGTTGGCACTCAATCAAGAGACCCAGTACTTC. It specifies CASSIGQLALNQETQYF.

The V and J genes are TRBV6-5 and TRBJ2-1; TRBD2 is a possible D gene (6 bases). V gave up 10 bases and J gave up 6 bases, with 13 bases separating them. This CDR3 comprises 12 residues. The germline V gene has CDR1 MNHEY and CDR2 SVGAGI. CDR3 DNA sequence: TGTGCCACCTGGGGGACTGCCAATGAGCAGTTCTTC. It specifies CATWGTANEQFF.

This chain connects TRBV5-4 to TRBJ2-7, with 7 bases that match TRBD2. The V gene's germline CDR1 is SGHNT and CDR2 YYREEE (reference sequence). Losses at the gene ends were 4 bases for V and 3 bases for J; bases not matched to a gene: 10. The CDR3 spans 15 residues. The CDR3 spells CASSPGLAEDYEQYF. CDR3 bases: TGTGCCAGCAGCCCGGGCCTAGCGGAGGACTACGAGCAGTACTTC.

The V gene is TRBV11-3, the J gene TRBJ2-1, with a weak D call TRBD1 (6 bases). CDR3 size: 15 residues. The V and J ends lost 4 bases and 8 bases respectively, with 18 bases between them. Germline CDR1 SGHNT, CDR2 YENEEA. CDR3 in DNA: TGTGCCAGCAGCTCCTACTCATCAGGGGTCGATGAGCAGTTCTTC. Residues: CASSSYSSGVDEQFF. The full variable domain, its missing parts supplied by reference TRBV11-3 and TRBJ2-1, is EAGVVQSPRYKIIEKKQPVAFWCNPISGHNTLYWYLQNLGQGPELLIRYENEEAVDDSQLPKDRFSAERLKGVDSTLKIQPAELGDSAVYLCASSSYSSGVDEQFFGPGTRLTVL.

The V gene is TRBV5-1, the J gene TRBJ2-5, with 10 nucleotides matching TRBD1. The J segment lost 4 bases and the V segment lost 3 bases, leaving 0 bases of the junction unmatched. This CDR3 has 13 amino acids. CDR1 and CDR2 (germline): SGHRS, YFSETQ. The CDR3 DNA reads as TGCGCCAGCAGCTGGGACAGGGGAGAGACCCAGTACTTC. This gives the protein CASSWDRGETQYF.

The chain joins TRBV25-1 to TRBJ2-1; D perhaps matches TRBD1 (6 bases). The V gene lost 2 bases and the J gene lost 7 bases, with 12 bases spanning the gap. CDR1 MGHDK and CDR2 SYGVNS come from the germline V gene. The CDR3 has 14 residues. The CDR3 spells CASSEDRYPNEQFF. CDR3 coding DNA: TGTGCCAGCAGTGAAGACAGGTACCCTAATGAGCAGTTCTTC. Looking up the rest from reference TRBV25-1 and TRBJ2-1 gives the full variable domain: EADIYQTPRYLVIGTGKKITLECSQTMGHDKMYWYQQDPGMELHLIHYSYGVNSTEKGDLSSESTVSRIRTEHFPLTLESARPSHTSQYLCASSEDRYPNEQFFGPGTRLTVL.

This rearrangement joins TRBV11-2 to TRBJ2-1, with TRBD2 as a possible D gene (6 bases). The CDR3 spans 16 residues. CDR1 is SGHAT, CDR2 FQNNGV, per germline. Trimming removed 5 bases at V and 7 bases at J, with 21 bases between. CDR3 bases: TGTGCCAGCAGCACCCCGACTAGGAAGGGGATAAATGAGCAGTTCTTC. As protein: CASSTPTRKGINEQFF.

The genes are TRBV7-9 and TRBJ2-2, with TRBD2 matching over 9 bases. From germline, CDR1 is SEHNR and CDR2 FQNEAQ (reference sequence). Germline trimming cut 5 bases from V and 5 bases from J; bases unmatched to any gene: 6. CDR3 length: 15 amino acids. CDR3 in DNA: TGTGCCAGCAGCGTAAGACTAGCGGAAACCGGGGAGCTGTTTTTT. This codes for CASSVRLAETGELFF.

The table lists this clone with a few counts. This rearrangement joins TRBV27 to TRBJ1-1; D call uncertain. The CDR3 spans 13 residues. The germline V and J ends were trimmed by 5 bases and 3 bases, with 10 bases remaining between them. Germline CDR1 is MNHEY and CDR2 is SMNVEV (reference sequence). The CDR3 here is CASSVLLDTEAFF. CDR3 bases: TGTGCCAGCAGTGTACTTTTGGACACTGAAGCTTTCTTT.

As for this clone: The sample contains more than one DNA sequence encoding this CDR3. The chain uses TRBV19 and TRBJ1-5, with 10 bases lining up with TRBD1. The V segment lost 3 bases and the J segment 4 bases; nucleotides outside the gene matches: 0. The CDR3 is 14 amino acids. The germline CDR1 and CDR2 sequences are LNHDA and SQIVND (reference sequence). CDR3 residues: CASSMGQGNQPQHF. DNA of the CDR3: TGTGCCAGTAGTATGGGACAGGGGAATCAGCCCCAGCATTTT.

This clone was found a few times. This chain links TRBV5-1 with TRBJ1-1; tentatively, D is TRBD1 (5 bases). Germline V gene sequence: CDR1 SGHRS, CDR2 YFSETQ. The CDR3 contains 16 residues. Trimming removed 2 bases at V and 1 base at J, with 15 bases between. CDR3 sequence: CASSLAGHTSNTEAFF. The DNA of the CDR3 is TGCGCCAGCAGCTTAGCAGGGCACACTTCGAACACTGAAGCTTTCTTT.

The sample holds one count of this clone. The gene calls are TRBV5-1 and TRBJ2-7; the D is unclear. This CDR3 is 12 amino acids long. Trimming stripped 0 bases from V and 7 bases from J, with 8 bases between. Germline loops: CDR1 SGHRS, CDR2 YFSETQ. CDR3 residues: CASSLGQMEQYF. In DNA form, the CDR3 reads TGCGCCAGCAGCTTGGGTCAAATGGAGCAGTACTTC.

This chain joins TRBV3-1 (or the pseudogene TRBV3-2) and TRBJ2-1; 7 nucleotides line up with TRBD1. With 3 bases clipped from V and 0 bases from J, the junction kept 2 bases outside the gene matches. The CDR3 sequence is 15 residues long. CDR1 LGHDT and CDR2 YNNKEL come from the germline V gene (reference sequence). Here the CDR3 reads CASSQGQLSYNEQFF. The CDR3 region has the DNA TGTGCCAGCAGCCAGGGACAGCTCTCCTACAATGAGCAGTTCTTC.

The rearrangement uses TRBV9 and TRBJ1-2; D unclear. Trimming cost V 4 bases and J 4 bases, with 8 bases left between them. This CDR3 spans 12 amino acids. The germline CDR1 and CDR2 sequences are SGDLS and YYNGEE. The CDR3: CASSPDTYGYTF. In DNA form, the CDR3 reads TGTGCCAGCAGCCCTGACACCTATGGCTACACCTTC.

This clone has a single count. This chain links TRBV19 with TRBJ2-3, with no clear D. CDR1 LNHDA and CDR2 SQIVND come from the germline V gene (reference sequence). This CDR3 comprises 13 residues. V lost 9 bases and J 0 bases, leaving 10 bases between the germline ends. CDR3 sequence reads: CASRVSSTDTQYF. The CDR3 coding sequence is TGTGCCAGCCGCGTATCGAGCACAGATACGCAGTATTTT. The variable domain in full, completed from reference TRBV19 and TRBJ2-3, reads DGGITQSPKYLFRKEGQNVTLSCEQNLNHDAMYWYRQDPGQGLRLIYYSQIVNDFQKGDIAEGYSVSREKKESFPLTVTSAQKNPTAFYLCASRVSSTDTQYFGPGTRLTVL.

V and J are TRBV5-1 and TRBJ1-2; D unclear. The CDR3 runs to 15 residues. Per germline, CDR1 SGHRS and CDR2 YFSETQ. V lost 1 base to trimming and J lost 0 bases, with 10 bases between them. The CDR3, as DNA: TGCGCCAGCAGCTTGATGGCAGGTCCTAACTATGGCTACACCTTC. It codes for CASSLMAGPNYGYTF.

The chain employs TRBV10-3 and TRBJ2-7; the match to TRBD2 covers 11 bases. The CDR3 has 15 amino acids. V was pared by 3 bases and J by 5 bases, with 6 bases of the junction left unmatched. Germline lookup yields CDR1 ENHRY and CDR2 SYGVKD. CDR3 region: CAISEGTSGRHEQYF. CDR3 in DNA: TGTGCCATCAGTGAAGGGACTAGCGGTAGGCACGAGCAGTACTTC.

This chain uses TRBV24-1 with TRBJ2-1; TRBD1 matches at 8 bases. The CDR3 is 17 residues long. From germline, CDR1 is KGHDR and CDR2 SFDVKD. V lost 5 bases to trimming and J lost 7 bases; unmatched junction nucleotides: 15. The CDR3: CATSAAAGGQGLNEQFF. CDR3 DNA: TGTGCCACCAGTGCCGCAGCCGGAGGACAGGGATTGAATGAGCAGTTCTTC.

The rearrangement uses TRBV5-4 and TRBJ2-7, with 11 bases identical to TRBD2. With V trimmed by 4 bases and J by 3 bases, 3 bases remained unmatched. Germline V CDR1 and CDR2: SGHNT, YYREEE (reference sequence). This CDR3 has 14 amino acids. This CDR3 reads CASSRGLADYEQYF. The CDR3 DNA reads as TGTGCCAGCAGCCGGGGACTAGCGGACTACGAGCAGTACTTC.